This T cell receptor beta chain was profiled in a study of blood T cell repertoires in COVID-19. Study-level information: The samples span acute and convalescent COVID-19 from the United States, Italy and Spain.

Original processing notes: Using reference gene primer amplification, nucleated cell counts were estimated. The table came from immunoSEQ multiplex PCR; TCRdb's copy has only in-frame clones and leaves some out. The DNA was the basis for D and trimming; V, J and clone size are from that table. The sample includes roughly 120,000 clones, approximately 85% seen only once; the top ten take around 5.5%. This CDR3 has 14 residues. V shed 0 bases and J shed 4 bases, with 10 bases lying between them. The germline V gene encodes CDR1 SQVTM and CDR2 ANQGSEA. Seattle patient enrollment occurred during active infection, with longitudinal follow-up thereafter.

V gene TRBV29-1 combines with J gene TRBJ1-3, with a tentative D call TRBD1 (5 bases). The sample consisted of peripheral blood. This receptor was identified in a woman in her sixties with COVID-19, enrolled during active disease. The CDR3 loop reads CSVEELGLGNTIYF. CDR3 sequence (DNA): TGCAGCGTTGAAGAATTGGGACTCGGAAACACCATATATTTT. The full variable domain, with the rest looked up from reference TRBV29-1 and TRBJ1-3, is SAVISQKPSRDICQRGTSLTIQCQVDSQVTMMFWYRQQPGQSLTLIATANQGSEATYESGFVIDKFPISRPNLTFSTLTVSNMSPEDSSIYLCSVEELGLGNTIYFGEGSWLTVV.